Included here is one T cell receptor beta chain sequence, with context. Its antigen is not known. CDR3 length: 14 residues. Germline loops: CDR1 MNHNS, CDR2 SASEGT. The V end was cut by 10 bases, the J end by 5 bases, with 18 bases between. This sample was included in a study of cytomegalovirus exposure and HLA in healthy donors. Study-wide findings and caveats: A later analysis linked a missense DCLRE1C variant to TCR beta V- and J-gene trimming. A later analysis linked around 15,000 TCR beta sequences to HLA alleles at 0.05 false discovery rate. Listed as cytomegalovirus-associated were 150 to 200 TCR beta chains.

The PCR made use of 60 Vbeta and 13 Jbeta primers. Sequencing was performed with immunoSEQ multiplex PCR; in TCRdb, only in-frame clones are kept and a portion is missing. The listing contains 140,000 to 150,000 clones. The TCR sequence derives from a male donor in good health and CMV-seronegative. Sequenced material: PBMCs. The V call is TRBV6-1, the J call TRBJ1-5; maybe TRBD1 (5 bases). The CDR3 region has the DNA TGTGCCATCGATGCGGGGGGGTTTCATCAGCCCCAGCATTTT. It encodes CAIDAGGFHQPQHF.